What follows describes a single T cell receptor (beta chain). This sample stems from a study of blood T cell repertoires in COVID-19. In the study overall: Both acute and convalescent COVID-19 samples were obtained from the United States, Italy and Spain. The cDNA or gDNA used as material had been derived from T cells, B-cell-depleted T cells, or PBMCs.

Original processing methods: Cell counts per sample came from amplifying reference gene primers. Profiling relied on immunoSEQ multiplex PCR, and the TCRdb table lists in-frame clones only, not all of them. V, J and clone size derive from that table, while D and trimming were established from the DNA sequence. This sample has around 270,000 clones; approximately 86% occur once, and the top ten carry nearly 2%. CDR1 MNHEY and CDR2 SVGAGI come from the germline V gene. Between the trimmed V and J ends, which lost 10 bases and 1 base, there was a span of 13 bases. This CDR3 comprises 13 residues. This chain uses TRBV6-5 with TRBJ1-1; tentative D call: TRBD1 (5 bases). The clonotype originates from a man younger than 45 with active or convalescent COVID-19. Sequencing was carried out using peripheral blood. The CDR3 nucleotides are TGTGCCAACAACAGGATGGCGAACACTGAAGCTTTCTTT. Translating it yields CANNRMANTEAFF.